This T cell receptor (beta chain) was sequenced in a study of blood T cell repertoires in COVID-19. V lost 0 bases to trimming and J lost 4 bases; unmatched junction nucleotides: 5. Germline V lookup: CDR1 LNHNV, CDR2 YYDKDF (reference sequence). The CDR3 loop spans 15 amino acids. Those designated as exposed participants met a COVID-19 case within 2 weeks before study entry. Per the authors' pipeline: It was from reference gene primer amplification that nucleated cell counts were estimated. Data came from immunoSEQ multiplex PCR; TCRdb stores just in-frame clones and leaves some out. Clonal size and the V and J genes are those of that table, whereas D and trimming came from the DNA. The table has fewer than 350,000 clones, almost 90% seen once.

V and J are TRBV15 and TRBJ2-5; 7 bases map to TRBD2. This TCR derives from a woman aged 25 to 39 who had been exposed to COVID-19. Sample: PBMCs or T cells enriched from blood (not recorded which). CDR3 amino acids: CATSRDIGEGETQYF. The CDR3 nucleotides are TGTGCCACCAGCAGAGATATTGGGGAGGGAGAGACCCAGTACTTC. Drawing the rest from reference TRBV15 and TRBJ2-5, the complete variable domain is DAMVIQNPRYQVTQFGKPVTLSCSQTLNHNVMYWYQQKSSQAPKLLFHYYDKDFNNEADTPDNFQSRRPNTSFCFLDIRSPGLGDTAMYLCATSRDIGEGETQYFGPGTRLLVL.